A single sample gave rise to the 22 T cell receptor beta chains below, sequenced in a study of T cells in Graves' hyperthyroidism and ophthalmopathy (dated by TCRdb to between 2018 and 2020). Library creation used multiplex PCR. The instrument was an Illumina HiSeq 2000. TCR beta CDR3 regions were amplified from RNA transcripts. The first round of RT-PCR for the TCR CDR3 was performed with the HTBI primer set and the Qiagen OneStep RT-PCR kit. The public sequencing data were trimmed at Q25 with fastp and processed into clonotypes with MiXCR by TCRdb, which kept only in-frame beta chains. Each entry merges the rows of one CDR3 protein and shows their most common DNA and genes. The sample records 500,000 to 600,000 distinct CDR3 sequences, around 42% of which are singletons. In total, the top ten clones hold about 7.8% of the sample. Sequencing input: peripheral blood or thyroid tissue (not recorded which). Source of these receptors: a woman aged 18-29 years with Graves' hyperthyroidism.

This clonotype was counted at least ten times. This sequence joins TRBV20-1 and TRBJ1-5; a possible D gene is TRBD1 (6 bases). CDR1 DFQATT and CDR2 SNEGSKA come from the germline V gene (reference sequence). V lost 8 bases and J 5 bases, leaving 19 bases between the germline ends. This CDR3 comprises 14 residues. DNA of the CDR3: TGCAGTCCGCCAGCCCGGGACACTTATCAGCCCCAGCATTTT. Encoded protein: CSPPARDTYQPQHF.

In its sample, this clonotype was seen once. This sequence joins TRBV7-8 and TRBJ2-3, with D possibly TRBD2 on 6 matching bases. In germline, CDR1 is SGHVS, CDR2 FQNEAQ. Trimming left V 4 bases short and J 1 base short, with 15 bases between. The CDR3 is 16 residues long. The CDR3 here is CASSWQAGPGTDTQYF. DNA for the CDR3: TGTGCCAGCAGCTGGCAAGCGGGTCCTGGCACAGATACGCAGTATTTT.

The chain employs TRBV5-1 and TRBJ1-1; possibly TRBD1 for D (5 bases). CDR3 length: 14 amino acids. Germline V gene sequence: CDR1 SGHRS, CDR2 YFSETQ. The germline V and J ends were trimmed by 7 bases and 4 bases, with 17 bases remaining between them. CDR3 sequence: CASGQEGQFTEAFF. CDR3 DNA sequence: TGCGCCAGCGGGCAGGAGGGGCAGTTCACTGAAGCTTTCTTT.

The chain joins TRBV5-4 to TRBJ2-5, with 14 bases lining up with TRBD2. The V and J ends lost 4 bases and 2 bases, in that order; junction bases with no gene match: 7. The CDR3 spans 17 residues. Germline assignment: CDR1 SGHNT and CDR2 YYREEE (reference sequence). CDR3 in amino acids: CASSAGTSGRNQETQYF. DNA of the CDR3: TGTGCCAGCAGCGCAGGGACTAGCGGGAGAAATCAAGAGACCCAGTACTTC.

The V call is TRBV7-9, the J call TRBJ2-1; the match to TRBD2 covers 10 bases. Losses at the gene ends were 2 bases for V and 3 bases for J; bases not matched to a gene: 10. The CDR3 loop spans 18 amino acids. Germline CDR1 and CDR2: SEHNR and FQNEAQ (reference sequence). CDR3 sequence: CASSLRAGGANFYNEQFF. The CDR3 DNA follows: TGTGCCAGCAGCTTAAGAGCGGGAGGGGCAAACTTCTACAATGAGCAGTTCTTC.

This clonotype was observed at least ten times. The rearrangement uses TRBV29-1 and TRBJ1-2, with 7 bases fitting TRBD1. Germline lookup yields CDR1 SQVTM and CDR2 ANQGSEA. This CDR3 region has 13 residues. Trimming at V came to 1 base and at J to 4 bases, leaving 3 bases not matched to a gene. CDR3 residues: CSVEGQGGYGYTF. The CDR3 bases are TGCAGCGTTGAAGGGCAGGGGGGCTATGGCTACACCTTC.

This clonotype was detected many times. The chain uses TRBV19 and TRBJ1-4; D remains ambiguous. The CDR3 is 12 amino acids. Germline CDR1 and CDR2: LNHDA and SQIVND (reference sequence). The V gene lost 6 bases and the J gene lost 5 bases, with 7 bases spanning the gap. As DNA, the CDR3 is TGTGCCAGTAGAACCGCGAATGAAAAACTGTTTTTT. This translates into CASRTANEKLFF.

The V gene is TRBV29-1, the J gene TRBJ2-2, with a weak D call TRBD2 (5 bases). This CDR3 is 14 amino acids long. Trimming left V 5 bases short and J 5 bases short, with 15 bases between. Germline loops: CDR1 SQVTM, CDR2 ANQGSEA. The CDR3: CSVLSGGGTGELFF. The CDR3 DNA reads TGCAGCGTTCTGAGCGGAGGTGGGACCGGGGAGCTGTTTTTT.

This clonotype was seen a handful of times. This sequence joins TRBV4-1 and TRBJ1-4; no clear D gene. Trimming took 0 bases from V and 7 from J, leaving 15 bases between them. This CDR3 has 16 residues. From germline, CDR1 is MGHRA and CDR2 YSYEKL. The chain's CDR3 is CASSQDPPKVLEKLFF. CDR3 sequence (DNA): TGCGCCAGCAGCCAAGATCCGCCGAAAGTACTTGAAAAACTGTTTTTT.

The chain combines TRBV6-2 or TRBV6-3 with TRBJ1-1; 7 bases align to TRBD1. The length of the CDR3 is 17 residues. The trim removed 0 bases at V and 7 bases at J, leaving 14 bases unmatched. From germline, CDR1 is MNHEY and CDR2 SVGEGT. This CDR3 reads CASSYSTQKTGAREAFF. CDR3 nucleotide sequence: TGTGCCAGCAGTTACTCGACTCAAAAAACAGGGGCCCGTGAAGCTTTCTTT.

The rearrangement uses TRBV20-1 and TRBJ1-1, with D unclear. V gave up 6 bases and J gave up 4 bases, with 12 bases separating them. The length of the CDR3 is 12 residues. Germline CDR1 is DFQATT and CDR2 is SNEGSKA (reference sequence). The CDR3 DNA sequence: TGCAGTGCCGCCGGAAAAGGCACTGAAGCTTTCTTT. Its translation: CSAAGKGTEAFF.

In its sample, this clonotype was seen a few times. This chain joins TRBV10-3 and TRBJ2-3, with D hard to call. CDR1 is ENHRY and CDR2 is SYGVKD in the germline V gene. This CDR3 contains 14 residues. With 2 bases removed from V and 6 bases from J, the gap between germline ends came to 12 bases. In DNA form, the CDR3 reads TGTGCCATCAGTGAGGGATACCCACGGGATACGCAGTATTTT. Translating it yields CAISEGYPRDTQYF.

The chain has TRBV24-1 and TRBJ2-7; TRBD1 matches at 9 bases. CDR3 length equals 13 residues. With V trimmed by 10 bases and J by 5 bases, 8 bases remained unmatched. CDR1 KGHDR and CDR2 SFDVKD come from the germline V gene. The CDR3 protein is CATQGTGRDEQYF. The CDR3 nucleotides read TGTGCCACGCAAGGGACAGGGAGGGACGAGCAGTACTTC.

This clonotype has at least ten counts. The V gene is TRBV6-1, the J gene TRBJ2-7; 12 bases map to TRBD2. Germline V gives CDR1 MNHNS, CDR2 SASEGT. This CDR3 comprises 16 residues. V lost 2 bases, J lost 2 bases, and 4 bases stayed unmatched. Written as DNA, the CDR3 is TGTGCCAGCAGTGAACCAGGACTAGCGGGGACCTACGAGCAGTACTTC. It encodes CASSEPGLAGTYEQYF.

The V and J genes are TRBV15 and TRBJ2-7, with 10 nucleotides matching TRBD2. The J call may be mistaken, given a closer DNA end match to TRBJ2-1. Germline V gene sequence: CDR1 LNHNV, CDR2 YYDKDF (reference sequence). The CDR3 runs 13 residues. The CDR3 loop reads CATSGRVDNEQFF. CDR3 in DNA: TGTGCCACAAGCGGGAGGGTCGACAATGAGCAGTTCTTC.

This clonotype was seen repeatedly, ten times or more. The chain uses TRBV19 and TRBJ1-6; D is undetermined. Germline V gene data show CDR1 as LNHDA and CDR2 as SQIVND (reference sequence). Trimming left V 6 bases short and J 3 bases short, with 9 bases between. This CDR3 spans 14 amino acids. CDR3 protein: CASSPGGYNSPLHF. The CDR3 bases are TGTGCCAGTAGCCCAGGCGGCTATAATTCACCCCTCCACTTT.

This clonotype came up many times. J is TRBJ2-7 and V is TRBV7-9; D perhaps matches TRBD2 (7 bases). V lost 3 bases and J 7 bases, leaving 13 bases between the germline ends. Germline-derived CDR1 and CDR2 are SEHNR and FQNEAQ (reference sequence). CDR3 size: 13 residues. CDR3 residues: CASSFAGGREQYF. CDR3 coding DNA: TGTGCCAGCAGCTTCGCCGGGGGGCGAGAGCAGTACTTC.

The rearrangement uses TRBV19 and TRBJ2-2; perhaps TRBD2 as D (6 bases). Germline CDR1 is LNHDA and CDR2 is SQIVND (reference sequence). The V gene lost 3 bases and the J gene lost 2 bases, with 10 bases spanning the gap. The length of the CDR3 is 15 residues. For the CDR3, the DNA is TGTGCCAGTAGTATTGGAGGGGATAACACCGGGGAGCTGTTTTTT. Translated, it gives CASSIGGDNTGELFF.

This clonotype was seen once. The chain recombines TRBV29-1 with TRBJ2-5; 11 bases fit TRBD1. The DNA matches TRBJ2-1 better at its end, which makes the J call doubtful. The CDR3 totals 13 residues. Germline assignment: CDR1 SQVTM and CDR2 ANQGSEA. CDR3 nucleotides: TGCAGCGTTGGAGGGACAGGGGGTAATGAGCAGTTCTTC. Protein: CSVGGTGGNEQFF.

Note on this clonotype: One junction end does not reproduce the germline sequence, and a read error may be involved. The rearrangement uses TRBV7-3 and TRBJ1-2; 7 bases map to TRBD1. This CDR3 is built from 10 residues. Germline V gene sequence: CDR1 SGHTA, CDR2 FQGTGA. This CDR3 is CASSLDRVVF. CDR3 DNA: TGTGCCAGCAGCTTAGACAGGGTGGTCTTC.

In regard to this clonotype: A single base separates this from a much larger clone, so it may be a read error. This CDR3 is missing its conserved last phenylalanine or tryptophan, likely due to a read error. The V call is TRBV25-1, the J call TRBJ2-7; no firm D call. Germline CDR1 and CDR2: MGHDK and SYGVNS. V lost 3 bases, J lost 2 bases, and 11 bases lay in between. The CDR3 runs to 14 residues. The CDR3, as DNA: TGTGCCAGCAGTGATTTGGCCAGACCCTACGAGCAGTACCTC. Translation gives CASSDLARPYEQYL.

This clonotype was observed at least ten times. V is TRBV5-4 and J is TRBJ2-2, with TRBD2 matching over 8 bases. Trimming removed 4 bases from V and 5 bases from J; junction bases left unmatched: 7. CDR1 and CDR2 (germline): SGHNT, YYREEE (reference sequence). CDR3 length: 15 amino acids. Here the CDR3 DNA reads TGTGCCAGCAGCCCCGTAGCGGGAAGAACCGGGGAGCTGTTTTTT. Translated: CASSPVAGRTGELFF.